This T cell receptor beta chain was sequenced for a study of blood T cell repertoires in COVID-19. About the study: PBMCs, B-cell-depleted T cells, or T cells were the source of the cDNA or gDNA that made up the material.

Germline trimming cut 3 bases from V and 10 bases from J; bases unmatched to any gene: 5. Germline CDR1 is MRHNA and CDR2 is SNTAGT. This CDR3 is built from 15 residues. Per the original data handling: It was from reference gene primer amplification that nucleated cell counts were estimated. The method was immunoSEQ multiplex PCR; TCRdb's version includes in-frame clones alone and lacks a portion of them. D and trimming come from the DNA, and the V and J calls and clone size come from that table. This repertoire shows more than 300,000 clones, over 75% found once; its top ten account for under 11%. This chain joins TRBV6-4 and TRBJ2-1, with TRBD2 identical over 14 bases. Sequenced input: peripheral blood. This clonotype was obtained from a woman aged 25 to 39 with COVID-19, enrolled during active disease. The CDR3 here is CASSERLAGGPEQFF. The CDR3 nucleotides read TGTGCCAGCAGTGAACGACTAGCGGGAGGGCCCGAGCAGTTCTTC.